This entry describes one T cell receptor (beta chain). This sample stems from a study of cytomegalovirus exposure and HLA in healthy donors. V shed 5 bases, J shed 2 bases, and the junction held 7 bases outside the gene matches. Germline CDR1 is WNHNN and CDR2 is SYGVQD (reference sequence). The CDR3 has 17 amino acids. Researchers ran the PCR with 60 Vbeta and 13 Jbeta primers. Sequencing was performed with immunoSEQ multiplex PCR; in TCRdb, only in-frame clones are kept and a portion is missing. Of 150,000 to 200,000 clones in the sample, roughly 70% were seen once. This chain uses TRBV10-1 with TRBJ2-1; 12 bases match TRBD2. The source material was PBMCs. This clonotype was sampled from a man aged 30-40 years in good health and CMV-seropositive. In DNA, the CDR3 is TGCGCCAGCAGTCCTCAGACTAGCGGGAGTACCTACAATGAGCAGTTCTTC. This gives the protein CASSPQTSGSTYNEQFF.